The 22 T cell receptor beta chains below all came from one sample that was sequenced in a study of blood T cell repertoires in COVID-19. The assay was immunoSEQ multiplex PCR, and TCRdb's table has in-frame clones only and misses some. The sample has roughly 250,000 clones, 65% to 90% seen once. The specimen was peripheral blood. The receptors were gathered from a woman in her 50s with acute or convalescent COVID-19.

The rearrangement links TRBV19 to TRBJ1-2, with D possibly TRBD1 on 6 matching bases. Between the trimmed V and J ends, which lost 5 bases and 8 bases, there was a span of 15 bases. Germline CDR1 is LNHDA and CDR2 is SQIVND (reference sequence). The length of the CDR3 is 13 residues. This CDR3 is CASSLQGVRGYTF. DNA for the CDR3: TGTGCCAGTAGTTTACAGGGCGTGCGGGGCTACACCTTC.

This chain connects TRBV27 to TRBJ2-1; 10 bases align to TRBD2. Germline V gene sequence: CDR1 MNHEY, CDR2 SMNVEV (reference sequence). The CDR3 contains 17 residues. V lost 3 bases and J lost 0; bases outside the gene matches: 5. The CDR3 DNA reads as TGTGCCAGCAGTTTTCTCCTAGCGGGAGCCTCCTACAATGAGCAGTTCTTC. This codes for CASSFLLAGASYNEQFF.

In DNA form, the CDR3 reads TGTGCCAGTAGTATCCGGACAGGGGGTATGAACACTGAAGCTTTCTTT. Amino acids: CASSIRTGGMNTEAFF. The chain couples TRBV19 to TRBJ1-1; TRBD1 agrees at 10 bases. The CDR3 loop spans 16 amino acids. Germline CDR1 and CDR2: LNHDA and SQIVND (reference sequence). V was pared by 3 bases and J by 0 bases, with 4 bases of the junction left unmatched.

V gene TRBV4-1 combines with J gene TRBJ1-1, with D perhaps TRBD1 (6 bases). V dropped 1 base and J dropped 6 bases, with 15 bases sitting between them. From germline, CDR1 is MGHRA and CDR2 YSYEKL. CDR3 length equals 15 residues. This CDR3 is CASSQVVGGRAEAFF. CDR3 nucleotides: TGCGCCAGCAGCCAAGTTGTAGGGGGACGGGCTGAAGCTTTCTTT.

The CDR3 sequence is CASSLGQGFRQPQHF. The CDR3 bases are TGTGCCAGCAGTTTAGGGCAGGGGTTTCGTCAGCCCCAGCATTTT. The chain uses TRBV28 and TRBJ1-5; D might be TRBD1 (6 bases). Trimming removed 2 bases from V and 6 bases from J, with 14 bases in between. The germline V gene encodes CDR1 MDHEN and CDR2 SYDVKM. The CDR3 totals 15 residues.

The table lists this clone with a count of one. V gene TRBV5-1 combines with J gene TRBJ2-7; 7 nucleotides agree with TRBD1. This CDR3 is built from 15 residues. Unmatched junction bases numbered 6, after V lost 0 bases and J lost 3 bases. Germline loops: CDR1 SGHRS, CDR2 YFSETQ. The CDR3 spells CASSLGGTVSYEQYF. CDR3 bases: TGCGCCAGCAGCTTGGGGGGGACAGTTAGCTACGAGCAGTACTTC.

This clone was counted a single time. The rearrangement uses TRBV30 and TRBJ2-2, with D possibly matching TRBD1 (5 bases). Germline lookup yields CDR1 GTSNPN and CDR2 SVGIG (reference sequence). The CDR3 consists of 15 residues. The V and J ends lost 3 bases and 0 bases respectively, with 11 bases between them. The CDR3 region has the DNA TGTGCCTGGAGGGTAGACAGCGCGAACACCGGGGAGCTGTTTTTT. It encodes CAWRVDSANTGELFF.

V gene TRBV6-2 or TRBV6-3 combines with J gene TRBJ2-1; TRBD2 aligns across 12 bases. From germline, CDR1 is MNHEY and CDR2 SVGEGT. The CDR3 is 16 amino acids. Trimming took 5 bases from V and 5 from J; bases not matched to a gene: 7. CDR3 bases: TGTGCCAGCAGTACGAGGACTAGCGGGGTCGACAATGAGCAGTTCTTC. It encodes CASSTRTSGVDNEQFF.

The CDR3 sequence is CASSPGIAGASYEQYF. The CDR3, as DNA: TGTGCCAGCAGCCCAGGGATAGCGGGAGCTTCGTACGAGCAGTACTTC. The rearrangement uses TRBV9 and TRBJ2-7; the match to TRBD2 covers 9 bases. Germline CDR1 reads SGDLS; CDR2 reads YYNGEE. With 4 bases clipped from V and 4 bases from J, the junction kept 12 bases outside the gene matches. CDR3 size: 16 residues.

This sequence joins TRBV19 and TRBJ2-7; TRBD2 matches 14 bases. Trimming cost V 10 bases and J 6 bases; bases outside gene matches: 5. The germline V gene has CDR1 LNHDA and CDR2 SQIVND (reference sequence). The CDR3 is 13 residues long. This chain's CDR3 is CATGLAGGVEQYF. CDR3 nucleotides: TGTGCCACCGGACTAGCGGGAGGTGTCGAGCAGTACTTC.

The gene calls are TRBV11-2 and TRBJ2-7, with 13 positions matching TRBD2. The germline CDR1 and CDR2 sequences are SGHAT and FQNNGV. The CDR3 contains 19 residues. Losses at the gene ends were 2 bases for V and 3 bases for J; bases not matched to a gene: 13. CDR3 region: CASSLTSGRAVYVSYEQYF. The CDR3 nucleotides read TGTGCCAGCAGCTTAACTAGCGGGAGGGCCGTGTATGTTAGCTACGAGCAGTACTTC.

The chain couples TRBV19 to TRBJ1-4, with TRBD1 identical over 8 bases. The CDR3 sequence is 15 residues long. Germline assignment: CDR1 LNHDA and CDR2 SQIVND (reference sequence). Trimming cost V 3 bases and J 2 bases; bases outside gene matches: 2. In DNA, the CDR3 is TGTGCCAGTAGTATCACAGGGGGGACTAATGAAAAACTGTTTTTT. This translates into CASSITGGTNEKLFF.

This chain links TRBV5-1 with TRBJ1-2, with D uncertain. The length of the CDR3 is 17 residues. V was trimmed by 3 bases and J by 4 bases, leaving 22 bases between them. CDR1 and CDR2 from the germline V gene are SGHRS and YFSETQ. The CDR3 DNA is TGCGCCAGCAGCTCAACGAACCGACTTGACCGGTCCTATGGCTACACCTTC. Protein: CASSSTNRLDRSYGYTF. Drawing the rest from reference TRBV5-1 and TRBJ1-2, the complete variable domain is KAGVTQTPRYLIKTRGQQVTLSCSPISGHRSVSWYQQTPGQGLQFLFEYFSETQRNKGNFPGRFSGRQFSNSRSEMNVSTLELGDSALYLCASSSTNRLDRSYGYTFGSGTRLTVV.

J is TRBJ2-2 and V is TRBV2, with TRBD2 identical over 7 bases. The V gene end was trimmed by 6 bases and the J gene end by 4 bases; junction bases not matched to a gene: 5. Per germline, CDR1 SNHLY and CDR2 FYNNEI. CDR3 length: 14 residues. The CDR3 DNA reads as TGTGCCAGCAGCATCAGGGAGGGCACCGGGGAGCTGTTTTTT. It specifies CASSIREGTGELFF.

The chain employs TRBV19 and TRBJ2-3; 7 nucleotides agree with TRBD2. Germline-derived CDR1 and CDR2 are LNHDA and SQIVND (reference sequence). With V trimmed by 5 bases and J by 1 base, 9 bases remained unmatched. CDR3 size: 16 residues. CDR3 loop: CASSPTRAGGTDTQYF. CDR3 bases: TGTGCCAGTAGTCCCACCAGGGCGGGAGGCACAGATACGCAGTATTTT.

The CDR3 loop reads CSASQQGRKTQYF. The CDR3 DNA sequence: TGCAGTGCTAGTCAACAGGGCAGGAAGACCCAGTACTTC. The chain links TRBV20-1 to TRBJ2-5; D might be TRBD1 (6 bases). The germline CDR1 and CDR2 sequences are DFQATT and SNEGSKA (reference sequence). Trimming pared 3 bases from V and 6 bases from J, leaving 14 bases between. This CDR3 is built from 13 residues.

The chain links TRBV11-2 to TRBJ2-3; the match to TRBD2 covers 8 bases. Trimming removed 2 bases from V and 4 bases from J; junction bases left unmatched: 5. This CDR3 region has 15 residues. Germline V gene lookup returns CDR1 SGHAT and CDR2 FQNNGV. CDR3 protein: CASSLLGRGPDTQYF. CDR3 sequence (DNA): TGTGCCAGCAGCTTACTCGGGAGGGGTCCAGATACGCAGTATTTT.

This chain connects TRBV7-3 to TRBJ1-6; 7 bases are shared with TRBD1. V gave up 2 bases and J gave up 7 bases; unmatched junction bases: 5. The germline gives CDR1 SGHTA, CDR2 FQGTGA. CDR3 length: 15 amino acids. The CDR3 is CASSLQGTANSPLHF. CDR3 DNA sequence: TGTGCCAGCAGCTTACAGGGGACAGCCAATTCACCCCTCCACTTT.

The rearrangement joins TRBV14 to TRBJ1-6; 12 bases map to TRBD1. The length of the CDR3 is 16 residues. CDR1 SGHDN and CDR2 FVKESK come from the germline V gene. Trimming cost V 5 bases and J 10 bases; bases outside gene matches: 9. The CDR3 reads CASSWGTGGSDSPLHF. For the CDR3, the DNA is TGTGCCAGCAGCTGGGGGACAGGGGGCTCGGACTCACCCCTCCACTTT.

This chain connects TRBV28 to TRBJ1-5, with TRBD1 matching over 9 bases. The germline gives CDR1 MDHEN, CDR2 SYDVKM. This CDR3 is 15 amino acids long. V lost 4 bases and J lost 5; bases outside the gene matches: 6. Here the CDR3 reads CASSYITGGYQPQHF. The CDR3 DNA reads TGTGCCAGCAGTTATATAACAGGGGGCTATCAGCCCCAGCATTTT.

J is TRBJ1-2 and V is TRBV20-1; perhaps TRBD1 as D (6 bases). The CDR3 sequence is 11 residues long. Germline V gene sequence: CDR1 DFQATT, CDR2 SNEGSKA (reference sequence). V was shortened by 6 bases and J by 8 bases, with 13 bases between the two germline ends. CDR3 region: CSATGPRGYTF. CDR3 sequence (DNA): TGCAGTGCAACAGGGCCGAGAGGCTACACCTTC.

CDR3 loop: CASSSGGGNYGYTF. DNA for the CDR3: TGCGCCAGCAGCTCCGGGGGGGGGAACTATGGCTACACCTTC. This sequence joins TRBV5-1 and TRBJ1-2; weak D call: TRBD1 (5 bases). This CDR3 is built from 14 residues. Trimming took off 3 bases at V and 2 bases at J, with 11 bases between the two ends. Looked up from germline, CDR1 is SGHRS and CDR2 is YFSETQ.